This TCR beta chain is from a study of blood T cell repertoires in COVID-19. TCRdb's copy holds only in-frame clones and misses some; the assay was immunoSEQ multiplex PCR. This table has 150,000 to 200,000 clones, around 80% appearing once. Germline V gene lookup returns CDR1 DFQATT and CDR2 SNEGSKA (reference sequence). The V end lost 2 bases, the J end lost 8 bases, and 7 bases lay between the germline ends. The CDR3 covers 11 residues. Sequenced input: peripheral blood. The chain employs TRBV20-1 and TRBJ2-1; D perhaps matches TRBD2 (5 bases). This clonotype was obtained from a man between 60 and 75 years old with acute or convalescent COVID-19. This chain's CDR3 is CSARTADEQFF. The DNA of the CDR3 is TGCAGTGCTAGAACAGCGGATGAGCAGTTCTTC.